This TCR beta chain originates from a study of blood T cell repertoires in COVID-19. Study information: T cells, B-cell-depleted T cells, or PBMCs provided the cDNA or gDNA that served as material.

Profiling relied on immunoSEQ multiplex PCR, and the TCRdb table lists in-frame clones only, not all of them. Of around 130,000 clones detected, about 86% appear once; the ten largest clones hold about 2.6%. The length of the CDR3 is 16 residues. J was trimmed by 1 base and V by 2 bases; bases with no gene match: 7. Participant ages covered 18 to 89 years across some 25 US areas. Researchers sorted participants into cohorts using their self-reported clinical history. The TCR originated in a man aged 40-49 years with acute COVID-19. The chain joins TRBV5-3 to TRBJ1-2; 8 bases agree with TRBD1. TRBV5-3 is an ORF, with its function uncertain. Sequencing used PBMCs or T cells enriched from blood (not recorded which). The CDR3 reads CARSFQDRAFNYGYTF. The CDR3 DNA is TGTGCCAGAAGCTTCCAGGACAGGGCCTTTAACTATGGCTACACCTTC.